Included here is one TCR beta chain sequence, with context. The CDR3 contains 13 residues. Germline V gene sequence: CDR1 SGHVS, CDR2 FQNEAQ. V was clipped by 5 bases and J by 15 bases, with 20 bases between them. The source of the sample is a study of T cell changes during pregnancy in multiple sclerosis. The assay was immunoSEQ multiplex PCR, and TCRdb's table has in-frame clones only and misses some. The table includes around 51,000 clones, 90% to 95% detected once. The input for sequencing was peripheral blood, taken in the second trimester of pregnancy. The chain joins TRBV7-8 to TRBJ2-1; weak D call: TRBD1 (7 bases). The clonotype was recovered from a female donor with multiple sclerosis, enrolled in a pregnancy study. The CDR3 sequence: CASSQLETGRSFF. CDR3 sequence (DNA): TGTGCCAGCAGCCAGCTGGAGACAGGGAGGTCGTTCTTC. Supplemented by reference TRBV7-8 and TRBJ2-1, the full variable domain reads GAGVSQSPRYKVAKRGQDVALRCDPISGHVSLFWYQQALGQGPEFLTYFQNEAQLDKSGLPSDRFFAERPEGSVSTLKIQRTQQEDSAVYLCASSQLETGRSFFGPGTRLTVL.